These T cell receptor beta chains were read from a single sample in a study of blood T cell repertoires in COVID-19. The table came from immunoSEQ multiplex PCR; TCRdb's copy has only in-frame clones and leaves some out. The sample carries roughly 250,000 clones, approximately 86% recorded once. Sequenced: peripheral blood. The origin of the receptors is a woman aged 30 to 39 with acute or convalescent COVID-19. Each CDR3 is given with its conserved first and last residue. The order of the fields is clone size, D gene, J gene, V gene, CDR3 DNA, CDR3 protein. D genes are given only for firm matches. The size entry is marked missing in some rows and otherwise reads once, few, many or a size class.

NA	TRBD1	TRBJ1-6	TRBV6-5	TGTGCCAGCAGTTACGGTTCCAGGGGGGCTGGCTCACCCCTCCACTTT	CASSYGSRGAGSPLHF
NA	TRBD1	TRBJ1-1	TRBV24-1	TGTGCCACCAGCGAACGCGACAAACAGGGGGCCCCGAACCGGAACACTGAAGCTTTCTTT	CATSERDKQGAPNRNTEAFF
NA	NA	TRBJ2-7	TRBV19	TGTGCCAGTAGTCCATGGGGGGGCAAGTCGGGTTACGAGCAGTACTTC	CASSPWGGKSGYEQYF
NA	TRBD1	TRBJ1-2	TRBV27	TGTGCCAGCAGTTTCCGAGACAGGGACTATGGCTACACCTTC	CASSFRDRDYGYTF
NA	NA	TRBJ1-6	TRBV30	TGTGCCTGGACTCCCCGGAATTCACCCCTCCACTTT	CAWTPRNSPLHF
NA	NA	TRBJ2-2	TRBV30	TGTGCCTGGAACTCGCTGGGGGGGCACACCGGGGAGCTGTTTTTT	CAWNSLGGHTGELFF
NA	TRBD1	TRBJ1-5	TRBV9	TGTGCCAGCAGCGTAGATGTGACAGGGGATCAGCCCCAGCATTTT	CASSVDVTGDQPQHF
NA	NA	TRBJ1-5	TRBV27	TGTGCCAGCAGTCTACAGGGAAATCAGCCCCAGCATTTT	CASSLQGNQPQHF
NA	TRBD2	TRBJ2-3	TRBV30	TGTGCCTGGAAAAGGCTAGCGGCTAACACAGATACGCAGTATTTT	CAWKRLAANTDTQYF
NA	NA	TRBJ2-7	TRBV18	TGTGCTAGCTCACCACCGACACAAAACTACGAGCAGTACTTC	CASSPPTQNYEQYF
few	TRBD1	TRBJ1-3	TRBV6-5	TGTGCCAGCAGAGACAGGGTGGTAGCAGGAAACACCATATATTTT	CASRDRVVAGNTIYF
NA	NA	TRBJ1-5	TRBV19	TGTGCCAGTAGCCGACAGCAAGGCAATCAGCCCCAGCATTTT	CASSRQQGNQPQHF
NA	NA	TRBJ2-7	TRBV7-9	TGTGCCAGCAGCCTCGCAGGGGTTCGCGAGCAGTACTTC	CASSLAGVREQYF
NA	TRBD1	TRBJ1-5	TRBV18	TGTGCCAGCTCACCACTCACAGGGGGCGGTCAGCCCCAGCATTTT	CASSPLTGGGQPQHF
NA	NA	TRBJ1-2	TRBV4-3	TGCGCCAGCAGCCAAGATCAGGAGGTCTATGGCTACACCTTC	CASSQDQEVYGYTF
NA	TRBD1	TRBJ2-1	TRBV5-5	TGTGCCAGCAGCCGTGCAGGGGGCAATGAGCAGTTCTTC	CASSRAGGNEQFF
few	TRBD1	TRBJ1-2	TRBV24-1	TGTGCCACCAGTGAGGGGACAGCCTTTGACTATGGCTACACCTTC	CATSEGTAFDYGYTF
NA	NA	TRBJ2-7	TRBV11-3	TGTGCCAGCAGCTTAACGTTGACAGGCTTTACCTACGAGCAGTACTTC	CASSLTLTGFTYEQYF
NA	TRBD2	TRBJ2-1	TRBV7-9	TGTGCCAGCAGCTTAGGGGGACTAGCGGGAGTATACAATGAGCAGTTCTTC	CASSLGGLAGVYNEQFF
NA	TRBD2	TRBJ2-7	TRBV11-1	TGTGCCAGCAGCTTAGACGGGGCTAGCGGGCCCTACGAGCAGTACTTC	CASSLDGASGPYEQYF
NA	NA	TRBJ2-1	TRBV9	TGTGCCAGCAGCGTATTTTGGTTAGTGGGTAAGAGGTCCTACAATGAGCAGTTCTTC	CASSVFWLVGKRSYNEQFF
NA	TRBD2	TRBJ2-7	TRBV3-1/TRBV3-2	TGTGCCAGCAGCACCCGACTAGCGGGATACTACGAGCAGTACTTC	CASSTRLAGYYEQYF
NA	NA	TRBJ1-6	TRBV10-3	TGTGCCATCAGTGAGTCGATCTTTGGAGAGGGCCTCCACTTT	CAISESIFGEGLHF
NA	NA	TRBJ1-2	TRBV11-2	TGTGCCAGCAGCCCGGACAACGGGCTCTATGGCTACACCTTC	CASSPDNGLYGYTF